One sample yielded the 22 T cell receptor beta chains listed below, sequenced in a study of blood T cell repertoires in COVID-19. Here immunoSEQ multiplex PCR was the method, and the copy in TCRdb shows in-frame clones only, minus some. The sample carries fewer than 300,000 clones, roughly 84% recorded once. Sequenced material: peripheral blood. These receptors all come from a woman between 18 and 29 years old with acute or convalescent COVID-19.

The chain's CDR3 is CASSEYIRRGTEGNTIYF. In nucleotides, the CDR3 is TGTGCCAGCAGTGAATATATCCGGAGGGGGACAGAAGGAAACACCATATATTTT. The rearrangement joins TRBV25-1 to TRBJ1-3, with 7 nucleotides matching TRBD1. The J segment lost 4 bases and the V segment lost 0 bases, leaving 12 bases of the junction unmatched. The length of the CDR3 is 18 residues. Germline CDR1 reads MGHDK; CDR2 reads SYGVNS.

This chain uses TRBV4-3 with TRBJ2-3; no clear D. The germline V gene has CDR1 LGHNA and CDR2 YSLEER. Trimming shortened V by 1 base and J by 5 bases, and 7 bases separated the two germline ends. This CDR3 is built from 13 residues. The CDR3 region has the DNA TGCGCCAGCAGCCAAGCTAGGCGAGATACGCAGTATTTT. Amino acid sequence: CASSQARRDTQYF.

The V call is TRBV4-3, the J call TRBJ2-6; unclear D gene. The germline V gene encodes CDR1 LGHNA and CDR2 YSLEER. V was cut by 0 bases and J by 0 bases, with 6 bases left in between. The CDR3 length is 16 residues. CDR3 DNA: TGCGCCAGCAGCCAAGACCCATTCTCTGGGGCCAACGTCCTGACTTTC. Protein: CASSQDPFSGANVLTF.

The J gene is TRBJ1-2, the V gene TRBV7-8, with 7 bases fitting TRBD1. J lost 6 bases, V lost 5 bases, and 12 bases had no gene match. The CDR3 contains 15 residues. Germline V gene sequence: CDR1 SGHVS, CDR2 FQNEAQ. CDR3 sequence (DNA): TGTGCCAGCAGCCGTCCCAGAGGGGGCGGGGATGGCTACACCTTC. Encoded protein: CASSRPRGGGDGYTF.

The rearrangement uses TRBV13 and TRBJ2-2, with D unclear. This CDR3 has 15 amino acids. CDR1 and CDR2 (germline): PRHDT, FYEKMQ (reference sequence). Trimming took 2 bases from V and 2 from J, leaving 9 bases between them. CDR3 DNA sequence: TGTGCCAGCAGCTTAACTGCGACTAACACCGGGGAGCTGTTTTTT. This encodes CASSLTATNTGELFF. Drawing the rest from reference TRBV13 and TRBJ2-2, the complete variable domain is AAGVIQSPRHLIKEKRETATLKCYPIPRHDTVYWYQQGPGQDPQFLISFYEKMQSDKGSIPDRFSAQQFSDYHSELNMSSLELGDSALYFCASSLTATNTGELFFGEGSRLTVL.

The chain joins TRBV5-1 to TRBJ2-7; 8 bases fit TRBD2. CDR3 length equals 14 residues. V shed 4 bases and J 2 bases; nucleotides not matched to a gene: 5. Germline V CDR1 and CDR2: SGHRS, YFSETQ. CDR3 sequence (DNA): TGCGCCAGCAGCCTTAGCGGGACCCCCTACGAGCAGTACTTC. It specifies CASSLSGTPYEQYF.

The rearrangement joins TRBV30 to TRBJ2-3, with 13 bases identical to TRBD2. Germline V gene sequence: CDR1 GTSNPN, CDR2 SVGIG (reference sequence). The CDR3 sequence is 18 residues long. V was clipped by 0 bases and J by 4 bases; unmatched bases: 10. This CDR3 reads CAWSVHRTSGRGSDTQYF. CDR3 coding DNA: TGTGCCTGGAGTGTTCATAGGACTAGCGGGAGAGGGTCAGATACGCAGTATTTT.

The genes are TRBV6-1 and TRBJ1-2; unclear D gene. The V and J ends lost 0 bases and 2 bases respectively, with 13 bases between them. In germline, CDR1 is MNHNS, CDR2 SASEGT. CDR3 length equals 16 residues. CDR3 protein: CASSEALQRLNYGYTF. DNA of the CDR3: TGTGCCAGCAGTGAAGCGCTCCAGAGACTAAACTATGGCTACACCTTC.

The V call is TRBV7-2, the J call TRBJ1-1; D not resolved. The CDR3 length is 13 residues. Trimming took 6 bases from V and 1 from J, leaving 9 bases between them. The V gene's germline CDR1 is SGHTA and CDR2 FQGNSA. CDR3 residues: CASSSLGNTEAFF. The CDR3, as DNA: TGTGCCAGCAGTTCCCTCGGGAACACTGAAGCTTTCTTT. The variable domain in full, completed from reference TRBV7-2 and TRBJ1-1, reads GAGVSQSPSNKVTEKGKDVELRCDPISGHTALYWYRQSLGQGLEFLIYFQGNSAPDKSGLPSDRFSAERTGGSVSTLTIQRTQQEDSAVYLCASSSLGNTEAFFGQGTRLTVV.

The J gene is TRBJ2-7, the V gene TRBV6-6; 11 bases line up with TRBD1. Per the germline V gene, CDR1 is MNHNY and CDR2 is SVGAGI (reference sequence). The junction had 8 bases not matched to a gene; V was cut back by 8 bases and J by 5 bases. CDR3 size: 14 residues. DNA of the CDR3: TGTGCCAGCTGTATAGGGACAGGGGGTAACGAGCAGTACTTC. Translation gives CASCIGTGGNEQYF.

This chain joins TRBV6-2 or TRBV6-3 and TRBJ1-1; D uncertain. V was shortened by 2 bases and J by 3 bases, with 10 bases between the two germline ends. The CDR3 is made up of 14 amino acids. CDR1 MNHEY and CDR2 SVGEGT come from the germline V gene. The CDR3 is CASSYEAWDTEAFF. The CDR3 DNA follows: TGTGCCAGCAGTTACGAGGCTTGGGACACTGAAGCTTTCTTT.

The V call is TRBV6-1, the J call TRBJ2-7; 8 bases align to TRBD1. Germline CDR1 MNHNS, CDR2 SASEGT. The CDR3 runs to 16 residues. The V gene end was trimmed by 4 bases and the J gene end by 0 bases; junction bases not matched to a gene: 8. CDR3 loop: CASSAQDRVLSYEQYF. CDR3 nucleotides: TGTGCCAGCAGTGCGCAGGACAGGGTTCTCTCCTACGAGCAGTACTTC.

The chain couples TRBV3-1 (or the pseudogene TRBV3-2) to TRBJ2-7; 9 bases align to TRBD1. This CDR3 has 14 residues. CDR1 is LGHDT and CDR2 is YNNKEL in the germline V gene (reference sequence). V dropped 4 bases and J dropped 4; count of bases not matched to a gene: 5. Written as DNA, the CDR3 is TGTGCCAGCAGCCCCGGACAGGGGAGGTACGAGCAGTACTTC. It translates to CASSPGQGRYEQYF.

The CDR3 DNA reads as TGTGCCACCAGCAGAGCGGGAGTTGGAACAGATACGCAGTATTTT. Amino acid sequence: CATSRAGVGTDTQYF. This chain joins TRBV15 and TRBJ2-3, with TRBD2 as a possible D gene (6 bases). Germline CDR1 is LNHNV and CDR2 is YYDKDF (reference sequence). The CDR3 spans 15 residues. V was shortened by 1 base and J by 3 bases, with 11 bases between the two germline ends.

The genes are TRBV28 and TRBJ2-1; D is unclear. Germline assignment: CDR1 MDHEN and CDR2 SYDVKM. V was shortened by 2 bases and J by 12 bases, with 8 bases between the two germline ends. The CDR3 spans 11 residues. The CDR3 coding sequence is TGTGCCAGCAGTTTAGAGGCTAGGCAGTTCTTC. Residues: CASSLEARQFF. The variable domain in full, with the rest retrieved from reference TRBV28 and TRBJ2-1, is DVKVTQSSRYLVKRTGEKVFLECVQDMDHENMFWYRQDPGLGLRLIYFSYDVKMKEKGDIPEGYSVSREKKERFSLILESASTNQTSMYLCASSLEARQFFGPGTRLTVL.

The chain carries TRBV5-6 and TRBJ1-2, with TRBD1 matching 12 bases. After removal of 0 bases from V and 5 bases from J, the junction contained 8 bases not matched to a gene. The CDR3 consists of 17 residues. Looked up from germline, CDR1 is SGHDT and CDR2 is YYEEEE. The DNA for the CDR3 is TGTGCCAGCAGCTTGGTCGGGACAGGGGGCCATGGTTATGGCTACACCTTC. It is translated as CASSLVGTGGHGYGYTF. Combining the CDR3 with reference TRBV5-6 and TRBJ1-2 gives the whole variable domain DAGVTQSPTHLIKTRGQQVTLRCSPKSGHDTVSWYQQALGQGPQFIFQYYEEEERQRGNFPDRFSGHQFPNYSSELNVNALLLGDSALYLCASSLVGTGGHGYGYTFGSGTRLTVV.

The chain combines TRBV3-1 (or the pseudogene TRBV3-2) with TRBJ1-4; 10 bases agree with TRBD1. Trimming took 4 bases from V and 2 from J; bases not matched to a gene: 16. This CDR3 contains 20 residues. The germline V gene encodes CDR1 LGHDT and CDR2 YNNKEL (reference sequence). The CDR3 loop is CASSLRWKGTGAGTNEKLFF. CDR3 nucleotide sequence: TGTGCCAGCAGCCTAAGGTGGAAAGGGACAGGGGCCGGGACTAATGAAAAACTGTTTTTT.

The J gene is TRBJ1-1, the V gene TRBV18, with 11 bases fitting TRBD1. The CDR3 runs 15 residues. V dropped 4 bases and J dropped 1; count of bases not matched to a gene: 2. Germline-derived CDR1 and CDR2 are KGHSH and LQKENI. CDR3 region: CASSRGTGGNTEAFF. DNA of the CDR3: TGTGCCAGCTCACGAGGGACAGGGGGGAACACTGAAGCTTTCTTT.

The chain uses TRBV5-8 and TRBJ2-3; 9 bases fit TRBD2. Germline lookup yields CDR1 SGHTS and CDR2 YDEGEE. CDR3 length equals 16 residues. V was pared by 4 bases and J by 2 bases, with 8 bases of the junction left unmatched. The DNA of the CDR3 is TGTGCCAGCAGCCCAGGGACTAGCCGAACCACAGATACGCAGTATTTT. Translating it yields CASSPGTSRTTDTQYF.

This clone was recorded a few times. The rearrangement uses TRBV27 and TRBJ1-4, with D possibly being TRBD1 (6 bases). V gave up 0 bases and J gave up 5 bases, with 10 bases separating them. The CDR3 has 15 residues. The germline V gene encodes CDR1 MNHEY and CDR2 SMNVEV (reference sequence). DNA for the CDR3: TGTGCCAGCAGTTTATCGGGACATTCGAATGAAAAACTGTTTTTT. Protein: CASSLSGHSNEKLFF.

The chain is built from TRBV3-1 (or the pseudogene TRBV3-2) and TRBJ2-5; 10 bases align to TRBD2. The germline V gene has CDR1 LGHDT and CDR2 YNNKEL (reference sequence). This CDR3 has 19 residues. V shed 1 base and J 0 bases; nucleotides not matched to a gene: 11. CDR3: CASSQVFGTSVRYQETQYF. CDR3 coding DNA: TGTGCCAGCAGCCAAGTCTTTGGGACTAGCGTAAGGTACCAAGAGACCCAGTACTTC.

The rearrangement links TRBV5-5 to TRBJ2-7; D ambiguous. The germline gives CDR1 SGHKS, CDR2 YYEKEE (reference sequence). With 4 bases removed from V and 3 bases from J, the gap between germline ends came to 14 bases. CDR3 length: 14 residues. This chain's CDR3 is CASSLPRSHYEQYF. CDR3 sequence (DNA): TGTGCCAGCAGCCTCCCTAGGTCCCACTACGAGCAGTACTTC.